This T cell receptor beta chain was captured by sequencing in a study of T cells after yellow fever vaccination. Across the whole study: Some fractions had low cell numbers, and these were prepared with SMART-Seq v4 Ultra Low Input.

The 5'RACE template-switching step produced TCR cDNA and added a universal primer site and UMIs. TCRdb recomputed calls from the 5' RACE reads with MiXCR, one row per CDR3 protein. Among roughly 120,000 distinct CDR3 sequences listed, 8% to 9.5% were seen once. This clonotype was seen at least ten times. Its antigen is unidentified. Germline V gene sequence: CDR1 SGHTA, CDR2 FQGNSA. J gave up 5 bases and V 5 bases, and 3 bases lay outside the gene matches. This CDR3 is 12 amino acids long. Findings of the study overall: Most primary-vaccination clones recurred post-booster (around 95% CD4, 88% CD8).

This TCR derives from a man aged 25 to 45 who received the YFV17D yellow fever vaccine. Sequenced here: CD8+ T cells sorted from PBMCs, sampled 45 days after the yellow fever booster vaccination. The chain employs TRBV7-2 and TRBJ2-7; TRBD1 matches at 7 bases. The CDR3 DNA is TGTGCCAGCAGCGACAGGGCCCACGAGCAGTACTTC. As protein: CASSDRAHEQYF.